One TCR beta chain is described in this entry. Its matching antigen is unknown. This entry belongs to a study of cytomegalovirus exposure and HLA in healthy donors. Study-level points and caveats: Altogether, 164 TCR beta chains were recorded as cytomegalovirus-associated.

CDR3 length: 13 amino acids. Per the germline V gene, CDR1 is SGHDT and CDR2 is YYEEEE. V was trimmed by 3 bases and J by 15 bases, leaving 19 bases between them. Libraries were prepared by immunoSEQ multiplex PCR; TCRdb keeps only in-frame clonotypes and omits some of them. The data hold hundreds of thousands of clones, with about 90% observed a single time. The chain carries TRBV5-6 and TRBJ2-1, with D perhaps being TRBD1 or TRBD2 (5 bases each). The sequenced sample was PBMCs. This receptor was identified in a man aged 18 to 30 in good health and CMV-seropositive. CDR3 region: CASSYGHTEGPFF. For the CDR3, the DNA is TGTGCCAGCAGCTACGGACATACCGAGGGACCGTTCTTC.